Sequencing of this T cell receptor (beta chain) was carried out in a study of OX40 agonist ivuxolimab in advanced cancers. The data were produced by immunoSEQ multiplex PCR, yet TCRdb's version contains in-frame clones alone and is incomplete. The sample has roughly 29,000 clones, about nine tenths seen once. There are 15 residues in the CDR3. Germline V gene sequence: CDR1 SGHAT, CDR2 FQDESV (reference sequence). The ends lost 7 bases at V and 5 bases at J; junction bases unmatched: 8. Only one count was recorded for this clone. The starting material was CD4+ or CD8+ T cells sorted from blood, obtained in a trial of the OX40 agonist ivuxolimab. The receptor was derived from an adult with an advanced solid tumor such as melanoma, head and neck, liver or kidney cancer. This chain joins TRBV11-1 and TRBJ1-6; 7 bases fit TRBD1. The CDR3 DNA follows: TGTGCCAGCAACCCAACGGGACAGAATAATTCACCCCTCCACTTT. Protein product: CASNPTGQNNSPLHF.